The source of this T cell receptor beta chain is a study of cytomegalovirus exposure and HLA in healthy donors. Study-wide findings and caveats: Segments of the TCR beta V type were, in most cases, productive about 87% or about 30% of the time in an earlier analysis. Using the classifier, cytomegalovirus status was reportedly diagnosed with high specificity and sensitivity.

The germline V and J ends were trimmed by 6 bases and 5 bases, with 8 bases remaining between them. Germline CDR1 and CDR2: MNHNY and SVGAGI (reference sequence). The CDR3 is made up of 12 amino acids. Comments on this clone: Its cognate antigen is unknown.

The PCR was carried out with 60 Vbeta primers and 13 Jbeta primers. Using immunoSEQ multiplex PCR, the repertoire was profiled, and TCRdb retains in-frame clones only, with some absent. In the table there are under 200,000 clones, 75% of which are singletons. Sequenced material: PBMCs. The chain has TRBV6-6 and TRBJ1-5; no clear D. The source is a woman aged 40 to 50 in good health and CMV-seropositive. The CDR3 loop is CASRTGDQPQHF. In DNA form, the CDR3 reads TGTGCCAGCAGAACGGGAGATCAGCCCCAGCATTTT.